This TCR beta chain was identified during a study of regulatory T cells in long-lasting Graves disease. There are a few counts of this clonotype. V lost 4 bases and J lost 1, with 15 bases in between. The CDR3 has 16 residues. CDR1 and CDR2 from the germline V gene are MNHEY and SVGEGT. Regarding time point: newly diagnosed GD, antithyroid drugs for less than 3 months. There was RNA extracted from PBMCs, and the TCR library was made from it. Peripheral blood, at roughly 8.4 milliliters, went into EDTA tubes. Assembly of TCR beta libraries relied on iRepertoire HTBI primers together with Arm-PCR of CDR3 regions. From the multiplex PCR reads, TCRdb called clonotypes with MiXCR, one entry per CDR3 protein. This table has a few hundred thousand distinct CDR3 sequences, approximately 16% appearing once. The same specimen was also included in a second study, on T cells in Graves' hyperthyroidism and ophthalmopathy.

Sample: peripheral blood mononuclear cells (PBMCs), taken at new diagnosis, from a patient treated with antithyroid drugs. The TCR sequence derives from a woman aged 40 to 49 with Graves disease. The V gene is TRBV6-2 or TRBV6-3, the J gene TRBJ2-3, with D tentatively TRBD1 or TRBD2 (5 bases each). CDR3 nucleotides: TGTGCCAGCAGTTCCGACAACCGAGGGGGCACAGATACGCAGTATTTT. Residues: CASSSDNRGGTDTQYF.